This TCR beta chain is from a study of shared clonotypes between healthy human individuals. General study points: Large depth notwithstanding, sorted-subset sequencing proved incomplete by rarefaction.

As regards this clone: Its antigen is still unknown.

Assay: immunoSEQ multiplex PCR; the TCRdb copy retains only in-frame clones and omits some. The sample comprises 600,000 to 750,000 clones, 60% to 80% of which are singletons, and around 1.8% rests with the top ten. The CDR3 runs 15 residues. Looked up from germline, CDR1 is ENHRY and CDR2 is SYGVKD. Trimming removed 0 bases from V and 6 bases from J, with 12 bases in between. This receptor was obtained from a woman aged 25 to 39 in good health. Sequenced sample: memory CD4+ T cells sorted from blood. Stated subset: CD45RA-negative fraction. This sequence joins TRBV10-3 and TRBJ2-4, with D possibly called TRBD1 or TRBD2 (6 bases each). CDR3 sequence reads: CAISESSKGGNIQYF. The CDR3, as DNA: TGTGCCATCAGTGAGTCGAGTAAGGGGGGAAACATTCAGTACTTC.